The 8 T cell receptor beta chains below all came from one sample that was sequenced in a study of blood T cells in healthy people across ages. Primers used in a second PCR of roughly 7 to 12 cycles were a sample-barcoded 5' primer and a J-beta primer mix. TCRdb itself ran the 5' RACE reads through MiXCR, one entry per CDR3 protein. The data hold roughly 730,000 distinct CDR3 sequences, with approximately 60% observed a single time. The sequencing input was blood. All receptors derive from a man aged 35 to 55 in good health.

The rearrangement uses TRBV28 and TRBJ1-2; tentative D call: TRBD1 (6 bases). Per germline, CDR1 MDHEN and CDR2 SYDVKM. The CDR3 totals 17 residues. With 4 bases removed from V and 1 base from J, the gap between germline ends came to 19 bases. The CDR3 region is CASSSIGGRQSNYGYTF. For the CDR3, the DNA is TGTGCCAGCAGTTCTATAGGGGGTAGACAGAGTAACTATGGCTACACCTTC.

The rearrangement uses TRBV5-6 and TRBJ2-3; no firm D call. Germline CDR1 is SGHDT and CDR2 is YYEEEE. V lost 2 bases to trimming and J lost 3 bases, with 16 bases between them. The CDR3 has 16 residues. The CDR3 loop is CASSFPGESPTDTQYF. DNA of the CDR3: TGTGCCAGCAGCTTCCCAGGCGAGTCCCCAACAGATACGCAGTATTTT.

The rearrangement uses TRBV2 and TRBJ2-1; D ambiguous. Germline V CDR1 and CDR2: SNHLY, FYNNEI. The CDR3 extends over 14 amino acids. V gave up 8 bases and J gave up 0 bases, with 11 bases separating them. The CDR3 DNA reads TGTGCCAGCTCCCTACAGTTCTCCTACAATGAGCAGTTCTTC. Its translation: CASSLQFSYNEQFF.

DNA of the CDR3: TGTGCCAGCAGCTCCGGCAGTGATGGCTACACCTTC. Translation gives CASSSGSDGYTF. V gene TRBV7-9 combines with J gene TRBJ1-2; D unclear. CDR3 length equals 12 residues. Per germline, CDR1 SEHNR and CDR2 FQNEAQ (reference sequence). The germline V and J ends were trimmed by 4 bases and 6 bases, with 9 bases remaining between them.

This clonotype came up a few times. J is TRBJ1-1 and V is TRBV30; D not resolved. CDR3 length equals 12 residues. With 4 bases removed from V and 0 bases from J, the gap between germline ends came to 6 bases. Germline V gene data show CDR1 as GTSNPN and CDR2 as SVGIG (reference sequence). The CDR3 loop is CAWTDLNTEAFF. CDR3 coding DNA: TGTGCCTGGACCGATTTGAACACTGAAGCTTTCTTT.

The chain combines TRBV18 with TRBJ1-4; D perhaps matches TRBD1 (5 bases). The V gene's germline CDR1 is KGHSH and CDR2 LQKENI. There are 15 residues in the CDR3. The V end was cut by 3 bases, the J end by 8 bases, with 16 bases between. The CDR3 sequence: CASSPEQGPREKLFF. CDR3 DNA sequence: TGTGCCAGCTCACCGGAGCAGGGACCTCGGGAAAAACTGTTTTTT.

This rearrangement joins TRBV4-1 to TRBJ2-4; 15 bases align to TRBD2. The end of the DNA fits TRBJ2-7 better, so the J call may be wrong. The CDR3 runs to 16 residues. Germline V gene lookup returns CDR1 MGHRA and CDR2 YSYEKL. CDR3 amino acids: CASSQSGTSGRSEQYF. Here the CDR3 DNA reads TGCGCCAGCAGCCAGTCGGGGACTAGCGGGAGGTCCGAGCAGTACTTC.

The V call is TRBV6-5, the J call TRBJ1-2; 9 positions agree with TRBD1. Per the germline V gene, CDR1 is MNHEY and CDR2 is SVGAGI. V dropped 6 bases and J dropped 7; count of bases not matched to a gene: 12. CDR3 length equals 15 residues. The CDR3 is CASREDTGTGFGYTF. The CDR3 DNA follows: TGTGCCAGCAGGGAAGATACCGGGACAGGGTTTGGCTACACCTTC.